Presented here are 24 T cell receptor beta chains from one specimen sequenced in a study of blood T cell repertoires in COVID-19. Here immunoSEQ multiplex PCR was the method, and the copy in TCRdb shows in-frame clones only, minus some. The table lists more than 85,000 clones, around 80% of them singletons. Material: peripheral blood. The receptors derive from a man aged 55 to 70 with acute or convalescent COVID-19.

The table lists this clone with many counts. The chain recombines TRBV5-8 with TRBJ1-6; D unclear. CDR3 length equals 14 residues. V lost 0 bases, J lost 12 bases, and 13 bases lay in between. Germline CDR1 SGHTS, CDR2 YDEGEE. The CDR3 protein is CASSLAVSGRPLHF. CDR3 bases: TGTGCCAGCAGCTTGGCCGTATCGGGGAGACCCCTCCACTTT.

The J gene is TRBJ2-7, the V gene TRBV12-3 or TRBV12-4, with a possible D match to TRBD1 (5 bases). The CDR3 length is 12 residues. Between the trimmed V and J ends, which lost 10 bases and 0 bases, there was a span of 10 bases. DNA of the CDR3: TGTGCCAATTTAGACAGCTCCTACGAGCAGTACGTC. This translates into CANLDSSYEQYV.

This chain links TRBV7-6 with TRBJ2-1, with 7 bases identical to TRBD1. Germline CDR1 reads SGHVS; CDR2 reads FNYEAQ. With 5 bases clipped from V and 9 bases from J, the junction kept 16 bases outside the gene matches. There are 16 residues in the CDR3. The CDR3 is CASSPEAGAPGGEQFF. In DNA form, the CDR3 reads TGTGCCAGCAGCCCCGAGGCAGGGGCTCCAGGGGGTGAGCAGTTCTTC.

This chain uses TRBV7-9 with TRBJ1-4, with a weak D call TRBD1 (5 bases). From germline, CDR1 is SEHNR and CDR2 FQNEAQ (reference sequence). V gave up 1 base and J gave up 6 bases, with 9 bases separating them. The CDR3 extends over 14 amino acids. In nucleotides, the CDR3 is TGTGCCAGCAGCTTAGGTCAGGGCGATGAAAAACTGTTTTTT. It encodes CASSLGQGDEKLFF.

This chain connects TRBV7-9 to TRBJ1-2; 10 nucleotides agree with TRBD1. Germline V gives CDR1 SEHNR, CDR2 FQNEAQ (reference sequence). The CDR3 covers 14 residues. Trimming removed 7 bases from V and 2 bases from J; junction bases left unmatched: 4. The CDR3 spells CASTMTGGNYGYTF. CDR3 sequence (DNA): TGTGCCAGCACAATGACAGGGGGCAACTATGGCTACACCTTC.

The CDR3 region is CASSQVRYSANEKLFF. The DNA of the CDR3 is TGCGCCAGCAGCCAAGTTCGGTACAGTGCTAATGAAAAACTGTTTTTT. V usage is TRBV4-1 and J usage is TRBJ1-4; D is ambiguous. The CDR3 consists of 16 residues. V was shortened by 1 base and J by 3 bases, with 12 bases between the two germline ends. The germline V gene encodes CDR1 MGHRA and CDR2 YSYEKL.

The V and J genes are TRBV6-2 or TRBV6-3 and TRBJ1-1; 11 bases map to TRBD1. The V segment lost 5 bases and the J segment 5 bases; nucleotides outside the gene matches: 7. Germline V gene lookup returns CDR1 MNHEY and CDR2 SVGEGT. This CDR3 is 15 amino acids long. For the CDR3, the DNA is TGTGCCAGCAGTCCCCGGACAGGGGGCGCAACTGAAGCTTTCTTT. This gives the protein CASSPRTGGATEAFF.

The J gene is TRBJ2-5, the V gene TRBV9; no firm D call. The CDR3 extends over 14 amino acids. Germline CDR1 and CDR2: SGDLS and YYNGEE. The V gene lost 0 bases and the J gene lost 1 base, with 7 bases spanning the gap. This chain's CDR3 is CASSVAGIQETQYF. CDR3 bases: TGTGCCAGCAGCGTAGCAGGCATCCAAGAGACCCAGTACTTC.

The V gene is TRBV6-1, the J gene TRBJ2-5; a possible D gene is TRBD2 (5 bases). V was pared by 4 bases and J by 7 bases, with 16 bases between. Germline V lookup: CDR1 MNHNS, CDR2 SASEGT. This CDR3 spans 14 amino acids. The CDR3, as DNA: TGTGCCAGCAGTGTTCGTCCGGATCGGGGGACCCAGTACTTC. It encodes CASSVRPDRGTQYF.

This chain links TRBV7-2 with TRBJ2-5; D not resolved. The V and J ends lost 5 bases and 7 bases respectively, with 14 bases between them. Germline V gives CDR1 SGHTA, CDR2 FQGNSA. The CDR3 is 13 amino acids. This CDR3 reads CASSPTQARTQYF. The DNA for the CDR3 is TGTGCCAGCAGCCCGACCCAAGCGCGGACCCAGTACTTC.

CDR3 bases: TGTGCCAGCAGTTTATATACAGGGTCCCAAGAGACCCAGTACTTC. Amino acids: CASSLYTGSQETQYF. V usage is TRBV27 and J usage is TRBJ2-5, with a weak D call TRBD1 (6 bases). The CDR3 covers 15 residues. The germline V gene has CDR1 MNHEY and CDR2 SMNVEV (reference sequence). Trimming cost V 1 base and J 1 base, with 10 bases left between them.

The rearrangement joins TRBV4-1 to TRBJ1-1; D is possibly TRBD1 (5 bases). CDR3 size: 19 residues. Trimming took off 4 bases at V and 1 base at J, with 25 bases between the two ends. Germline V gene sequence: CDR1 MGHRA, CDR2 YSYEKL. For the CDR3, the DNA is TGCGCCAGCAGCCGAGGAGGACTGGCTTGGGGGGGAAGGAACACTGAAGCTTTCTTT. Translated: CASSRGGLAWGGRNTEAFF.

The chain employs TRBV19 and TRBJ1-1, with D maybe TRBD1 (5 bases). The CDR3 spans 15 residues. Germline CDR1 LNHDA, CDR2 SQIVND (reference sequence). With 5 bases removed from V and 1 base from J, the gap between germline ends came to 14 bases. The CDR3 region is CASSAPGRANTEAFF. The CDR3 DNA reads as TGTGCCAGTAGTGCCCCAGGGCGCGCGAACACTGAAGCTTTCTTT.

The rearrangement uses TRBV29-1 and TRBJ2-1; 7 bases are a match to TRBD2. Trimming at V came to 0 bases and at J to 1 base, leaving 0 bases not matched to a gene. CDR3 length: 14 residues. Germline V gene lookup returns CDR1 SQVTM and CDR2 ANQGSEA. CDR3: CSVEEGGSYNEQFF. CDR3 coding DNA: TGCAGCGTTGAAGAGGGGGGGTCCTACAATGAGCAGTTCTTC.

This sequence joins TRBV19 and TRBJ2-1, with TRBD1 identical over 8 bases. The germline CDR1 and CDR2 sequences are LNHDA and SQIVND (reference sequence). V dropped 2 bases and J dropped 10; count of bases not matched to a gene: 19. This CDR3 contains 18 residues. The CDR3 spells CASSIRAGGAGRLLEQFF. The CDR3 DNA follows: TGTGCCAGTAGTATAAGGGCAGGGGGCGCTGGGCGGTTGTTAGAGCAGTTCTTC. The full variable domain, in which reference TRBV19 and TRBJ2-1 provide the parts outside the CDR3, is DGGITQSPKYLFRKEGQNVTLSCEQNLNHDAMYWYRQDPGQGLRLIYYSQIVNDFQKGDIAEGYSVSREKKESFPLTVTSAQKNPTAFYLCASSIRAGGAGRLLEQFFGPGTRLTVL.

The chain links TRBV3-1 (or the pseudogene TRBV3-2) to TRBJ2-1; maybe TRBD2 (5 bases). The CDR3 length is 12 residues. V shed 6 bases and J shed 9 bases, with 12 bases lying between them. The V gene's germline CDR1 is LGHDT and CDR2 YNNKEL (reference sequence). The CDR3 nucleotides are TGTGCCAGCAGTCGGAGGACCATTGAGCAGTTCTTC. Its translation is CASSRRTIEQFF.

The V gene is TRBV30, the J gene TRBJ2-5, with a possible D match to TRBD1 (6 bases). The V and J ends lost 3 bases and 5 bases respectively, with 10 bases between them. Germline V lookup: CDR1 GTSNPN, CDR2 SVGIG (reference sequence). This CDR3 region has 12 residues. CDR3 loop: CAWSQGSETQYF. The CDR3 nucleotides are TGTGCCTGGAGCCAGGGGTCGGAGACCCAGTACTTC. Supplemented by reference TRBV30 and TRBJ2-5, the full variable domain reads SQTIHQWPATLVQPVGSPLSLECTVEGTSNPNLYWYRQAAGRGLQLLFYSVGIGQISSEVPQNLSASRPQDRQFILSSKKLLLSDSGFYLCAWSQGSETQYFGPGTRLLVL.

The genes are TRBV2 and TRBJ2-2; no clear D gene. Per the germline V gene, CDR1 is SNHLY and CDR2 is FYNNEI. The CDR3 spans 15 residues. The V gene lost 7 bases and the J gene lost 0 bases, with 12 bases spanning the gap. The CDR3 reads CASKMSIANTGELFF. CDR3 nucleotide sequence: TGTGCCAGCAAGATGAGCATCGCGAACACCGGGGAGCTGTTTTTT.

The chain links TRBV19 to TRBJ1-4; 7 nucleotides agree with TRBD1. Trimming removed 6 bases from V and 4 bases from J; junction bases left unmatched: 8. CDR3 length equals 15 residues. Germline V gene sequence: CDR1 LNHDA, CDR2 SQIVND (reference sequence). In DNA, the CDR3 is TGTGCCAGTAGCCCCAGAGGGACAGTTAATGAAAAACTGTTTTTT. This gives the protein CASSPRGTVNEKLFF.

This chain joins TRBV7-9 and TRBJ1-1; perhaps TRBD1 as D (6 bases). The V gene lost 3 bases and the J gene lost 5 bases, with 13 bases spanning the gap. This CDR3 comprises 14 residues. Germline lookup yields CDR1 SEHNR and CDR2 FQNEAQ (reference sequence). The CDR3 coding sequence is TGTGCCAGCAGCTTCCAGGGGACCGTGACTGAAGCTTTCTTT. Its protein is CASSFQGTVTEAFF.

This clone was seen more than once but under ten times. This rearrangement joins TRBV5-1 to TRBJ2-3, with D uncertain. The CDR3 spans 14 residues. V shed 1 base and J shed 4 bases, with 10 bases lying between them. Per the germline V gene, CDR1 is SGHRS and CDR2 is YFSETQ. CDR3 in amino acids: CASSLQESADTQYF. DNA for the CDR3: TGCGCCAGCAGCTTGCAAGAAAGCGCAGATACGCAGTATTTT.

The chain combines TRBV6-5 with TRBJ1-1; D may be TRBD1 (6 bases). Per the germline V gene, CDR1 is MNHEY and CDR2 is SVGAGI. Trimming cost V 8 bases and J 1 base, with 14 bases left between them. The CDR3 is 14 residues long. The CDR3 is CASYLARGNTEAFF. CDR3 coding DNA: TGTGCCAGCTACCTGGCCAGGGGGAACACTGAAGCTTTCTTT.

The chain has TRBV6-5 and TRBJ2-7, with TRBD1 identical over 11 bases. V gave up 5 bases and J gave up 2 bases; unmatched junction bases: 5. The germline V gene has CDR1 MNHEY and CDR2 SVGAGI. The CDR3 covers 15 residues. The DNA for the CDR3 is TGTGCCAGCAGTAGTCCGGGACAGGGGGCCTACGAGCAGTACTTC. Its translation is CASSSPGQGAYEQYF.

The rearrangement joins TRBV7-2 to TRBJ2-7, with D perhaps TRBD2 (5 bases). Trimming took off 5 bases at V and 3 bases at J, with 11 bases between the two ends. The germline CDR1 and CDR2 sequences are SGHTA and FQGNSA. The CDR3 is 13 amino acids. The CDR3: CASSPHEGYEQYV. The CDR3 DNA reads TGTGCCAGCAGCCCGCACGAGGGCTACGAGCAGTACGTC.